This TCR beta chain emerged from a study of T cell responses to AZD1222 COVID-19 vaccine. Here immunoSEQ multiplex PCR was the method, and the copy in TCRdb shows in-frame clones only, minus some. The sample lists about 160,000 clones, under 95% occurring once. Trimming cost V 2 bases and J 6 bases, with 16 bases left between them. This CDR3 spans 15 amino acids. Looked up from germline, CDR1 is SGHNT and CDR2 is YYREEE (reference sequence). The chain employs TRBV5-4 and TRBJ2-3, with D perhaps assigned TRBD1 or TRBD2 (5 bases each). The receptor was derived from an adult in good health. The material was peripheral blood, obtained on day 0 of AZD1222 vaccination. The CDR3 region is CASSFRAPSGDTQYF. The CDR3 DNA reads TGTGCCAGCAGCTTCAGGGCCCCCTCGGGGGATACGCAGTATTTT. The whole variable domain, remainder taken from reference TRBV5-4 and TRBJ2-3, is ETGVTQSPTHLIKTRGQQVTLRCSSQSGHNTVSWYQQALGQGPQFIFQYYREEENGRGNFPPRFSGLQFPNYSSELNVNALELDDSALYLCASSFRAPSGDTQYFGPGTRLTVL.